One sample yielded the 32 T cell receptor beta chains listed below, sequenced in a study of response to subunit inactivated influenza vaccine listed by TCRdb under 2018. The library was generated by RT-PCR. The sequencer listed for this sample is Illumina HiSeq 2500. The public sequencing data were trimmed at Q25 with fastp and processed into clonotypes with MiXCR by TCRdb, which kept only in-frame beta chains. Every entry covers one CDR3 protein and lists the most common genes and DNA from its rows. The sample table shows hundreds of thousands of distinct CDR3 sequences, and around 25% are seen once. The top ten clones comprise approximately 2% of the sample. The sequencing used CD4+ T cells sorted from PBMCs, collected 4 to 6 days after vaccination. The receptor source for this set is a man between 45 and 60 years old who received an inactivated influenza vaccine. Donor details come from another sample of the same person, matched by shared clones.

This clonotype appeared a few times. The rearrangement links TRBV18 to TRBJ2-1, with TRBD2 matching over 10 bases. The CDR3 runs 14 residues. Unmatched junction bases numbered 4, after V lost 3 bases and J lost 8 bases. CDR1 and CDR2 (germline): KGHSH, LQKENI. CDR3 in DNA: TGTGCCAGCTCACCGGGACTAGCGAGGGATGAGCAGTTCTTC. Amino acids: CASSPGLARDEQFF.

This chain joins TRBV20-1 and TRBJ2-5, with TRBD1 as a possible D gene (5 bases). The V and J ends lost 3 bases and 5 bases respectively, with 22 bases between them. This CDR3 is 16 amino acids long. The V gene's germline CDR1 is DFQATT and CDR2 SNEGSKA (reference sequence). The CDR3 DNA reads TGCAGTGCTAGGCCTCCCGCGTTGCAGGGAATGGAGACCCAGTACTTC. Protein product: CSARPPALQGMETQYF.

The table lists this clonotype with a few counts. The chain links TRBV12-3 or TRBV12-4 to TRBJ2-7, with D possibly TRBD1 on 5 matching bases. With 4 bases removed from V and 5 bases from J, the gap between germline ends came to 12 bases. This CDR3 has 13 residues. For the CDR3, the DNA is TGTGCCAGCAGTTCGATAACAGGAGACGAGCAGTACTTC. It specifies CASSSITGDEQYF.

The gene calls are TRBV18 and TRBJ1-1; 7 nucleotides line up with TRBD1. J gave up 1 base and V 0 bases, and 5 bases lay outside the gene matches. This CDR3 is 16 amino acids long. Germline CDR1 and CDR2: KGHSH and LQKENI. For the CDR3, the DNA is TGTGCCAGCTCACCACCCGCAGGGGGTCAGAACACTGAAGCTTTCTTT. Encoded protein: CASSPPAGGQNTEAFF.

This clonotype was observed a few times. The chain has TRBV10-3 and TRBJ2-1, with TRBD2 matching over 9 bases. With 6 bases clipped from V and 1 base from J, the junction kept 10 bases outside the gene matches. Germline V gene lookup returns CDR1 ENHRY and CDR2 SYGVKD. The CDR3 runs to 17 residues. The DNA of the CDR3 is TGTGCCATCAGCCAGACAGTAAGCGGGAGGTCCTACAATGAGCAGTTCTTC. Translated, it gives CAISQTVSGRSYNEQFF.

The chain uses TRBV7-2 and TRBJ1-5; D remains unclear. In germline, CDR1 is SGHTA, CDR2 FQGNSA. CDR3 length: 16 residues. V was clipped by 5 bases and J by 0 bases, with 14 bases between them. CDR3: CASSASGTNSNQPQHF. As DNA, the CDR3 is TGTGCCAGCAGCGCTAGCGGCACAAATAGCAATCAGCCCCAGCATTTT.

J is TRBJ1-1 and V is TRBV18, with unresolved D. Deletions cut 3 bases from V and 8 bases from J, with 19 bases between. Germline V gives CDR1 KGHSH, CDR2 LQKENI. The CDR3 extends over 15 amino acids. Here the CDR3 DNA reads TGTGCCAGCTCACCCCCGAGTAATCTGGGATCCGAAGCTTTCTTT. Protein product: CASSPPSNLGSEAFF.

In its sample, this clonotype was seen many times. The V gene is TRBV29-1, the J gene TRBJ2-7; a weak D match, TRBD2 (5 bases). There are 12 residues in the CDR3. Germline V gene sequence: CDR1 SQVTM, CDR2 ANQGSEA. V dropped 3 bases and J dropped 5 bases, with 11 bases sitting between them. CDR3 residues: CSVEGRSDEQYF. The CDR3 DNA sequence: TGCAGCGTTGAGGGGAGATCAGACGAGCAGTACTTC.

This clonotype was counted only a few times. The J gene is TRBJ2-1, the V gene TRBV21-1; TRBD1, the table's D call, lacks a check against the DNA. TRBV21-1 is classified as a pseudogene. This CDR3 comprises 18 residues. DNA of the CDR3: TGTGCCAGCAGCGGACGCGTCCAGGCGCGGACTGGTTACAATGAGCAGTTCTTC. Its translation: CASSGRVQARTGYNEQFF.

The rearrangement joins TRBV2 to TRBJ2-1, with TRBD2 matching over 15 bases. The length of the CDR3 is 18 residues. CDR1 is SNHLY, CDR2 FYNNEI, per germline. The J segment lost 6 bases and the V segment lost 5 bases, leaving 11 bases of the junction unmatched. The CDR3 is CASSPARRTSGGANEQFF. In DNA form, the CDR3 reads TGTGCCAGCAGTCCGGCGAGACGGACTAGCGGGGGGGCCAATGAGCAGTTCTTC.

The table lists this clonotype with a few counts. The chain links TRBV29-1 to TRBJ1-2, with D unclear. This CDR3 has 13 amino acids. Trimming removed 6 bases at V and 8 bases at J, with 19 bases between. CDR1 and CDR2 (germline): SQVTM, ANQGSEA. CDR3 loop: CSVKARGEEGYTF. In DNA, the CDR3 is TGCAGCGTGAAGGCCCGGGGTGAGGAGGGCTACACCTTC.

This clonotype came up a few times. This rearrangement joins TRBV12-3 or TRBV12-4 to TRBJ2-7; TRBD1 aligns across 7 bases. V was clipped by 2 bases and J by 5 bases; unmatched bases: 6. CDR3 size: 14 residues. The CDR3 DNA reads TGTGCCAGCAGTTTATACGAGGGGGCGAACGAGCAGTACTTC. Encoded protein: CASSLYEGANEQYF.

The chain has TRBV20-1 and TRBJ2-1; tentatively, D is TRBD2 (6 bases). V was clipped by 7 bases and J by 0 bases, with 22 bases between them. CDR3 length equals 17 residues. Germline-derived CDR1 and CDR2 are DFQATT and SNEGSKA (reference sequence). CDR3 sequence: CSGRPLRDSNSYNEQFF. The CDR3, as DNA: TGCAGTGGCAGACCTCTACGGGACTCTAACTCCTACAATGAGCAGTTCTTC.

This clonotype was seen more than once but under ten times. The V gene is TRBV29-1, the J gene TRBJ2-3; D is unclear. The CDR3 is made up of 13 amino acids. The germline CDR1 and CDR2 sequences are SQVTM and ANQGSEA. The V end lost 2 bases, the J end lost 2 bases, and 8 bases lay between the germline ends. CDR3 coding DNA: TGCAGCGTTGAAATCCAGTCCACAGATACGCAGTATTTT. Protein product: CSVEIQSTDTQYF.

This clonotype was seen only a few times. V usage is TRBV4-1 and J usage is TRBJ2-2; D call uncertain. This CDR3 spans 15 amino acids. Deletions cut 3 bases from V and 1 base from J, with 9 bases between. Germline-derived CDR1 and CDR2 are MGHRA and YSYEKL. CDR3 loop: CASSHKQQNTGELFF. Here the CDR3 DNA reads TGCGCCAGCAGCCACAAACAGCAGAACACCGGGGAGCTGTTTTTT.

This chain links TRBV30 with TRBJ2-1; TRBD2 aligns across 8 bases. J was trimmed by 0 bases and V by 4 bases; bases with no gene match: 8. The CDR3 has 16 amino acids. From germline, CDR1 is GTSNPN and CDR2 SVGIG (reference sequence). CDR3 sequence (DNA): TGTGCCTGGACGTCAACTAGCGGCACCTCCTACAATGAGCAGTTCTTC. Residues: CAWTSTSGTSYNEQFF.

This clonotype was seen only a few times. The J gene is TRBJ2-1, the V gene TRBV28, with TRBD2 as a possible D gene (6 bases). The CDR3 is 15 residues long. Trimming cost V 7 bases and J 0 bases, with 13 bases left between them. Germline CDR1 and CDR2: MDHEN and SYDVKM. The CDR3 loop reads CASKAGTSSYNEQFF. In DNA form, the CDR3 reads TGTGCCAGCAAGGCGGGGACGAGCTCCTACAATGAGCAGTTCTTC.

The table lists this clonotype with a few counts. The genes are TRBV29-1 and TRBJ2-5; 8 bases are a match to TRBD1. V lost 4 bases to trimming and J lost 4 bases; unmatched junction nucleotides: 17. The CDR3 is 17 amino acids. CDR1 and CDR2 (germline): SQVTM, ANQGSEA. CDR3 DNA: TGCAGCGTTGCCCCACGGTTCGGCAGGGGGCGCTTAGAGACCCAGTACTTC. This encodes CSVAPRFGRGRLETQYF.

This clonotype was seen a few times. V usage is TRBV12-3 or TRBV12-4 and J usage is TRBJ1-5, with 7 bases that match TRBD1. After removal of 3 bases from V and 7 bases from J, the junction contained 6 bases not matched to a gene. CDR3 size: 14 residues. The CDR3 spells CASSFAGGKQPQHF. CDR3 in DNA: TGTGCCAGCAGTTTCGCAGGGGGAAAGCAGCCCCAGCATTTT.

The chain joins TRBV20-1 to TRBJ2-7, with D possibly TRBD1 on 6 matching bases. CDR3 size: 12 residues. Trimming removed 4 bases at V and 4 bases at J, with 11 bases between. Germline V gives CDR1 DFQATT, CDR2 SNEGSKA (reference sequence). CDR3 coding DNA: TGCAGTGCTATGGACAGCCCATACGAGCAGTACTTC. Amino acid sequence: CSAMDSPYEQYF.

The CDR3 DNA follows: TGTGCCAGCAGCGGCCGGGGTAGCTCCTACAATGAGCAGTTCTTC. Translated, it gives CASSGRGSSYNEQFF. The chain joins TRBV9 to TRBJ2-1; possibly TRBD2 for D (5 bases). Germline V gene data show CDR1 as SGDLS and CDR2 as YYNGEE. Trimming took 3 bases from V and 0 from J, leaving 10 bases between them. CDR3 length: 15 amino acids.

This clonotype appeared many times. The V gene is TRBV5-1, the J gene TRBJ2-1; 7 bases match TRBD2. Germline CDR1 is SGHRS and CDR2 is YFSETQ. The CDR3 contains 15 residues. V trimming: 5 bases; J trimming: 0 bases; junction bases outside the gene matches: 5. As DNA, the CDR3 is TGCGCCAGCAGTCCTAGCGGAGGCTCCTACAATGAGCAGTTCTTC. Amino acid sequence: CASSPSGGSYNEQFF. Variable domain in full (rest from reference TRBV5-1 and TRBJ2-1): KAGVTQTPRYLIKTRGQQVTLSCSPISGHRSVSWYQQTPGQGLQFLFEYFSETQRNKGNFPGRFSGRQFSNSRSEMNVSTLELGDSALYLCASSPSGGSYNEQFFGPGTRLTVL.

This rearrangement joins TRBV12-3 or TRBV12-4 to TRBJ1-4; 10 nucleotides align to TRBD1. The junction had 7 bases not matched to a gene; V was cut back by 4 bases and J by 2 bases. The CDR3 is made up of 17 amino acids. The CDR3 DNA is TGTGCCAGCAGTTCCGGGACAGGGGAGAAGACTAATGAAAAACTGTTTTTT. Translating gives CASSSGTGEKTNEKLFF.

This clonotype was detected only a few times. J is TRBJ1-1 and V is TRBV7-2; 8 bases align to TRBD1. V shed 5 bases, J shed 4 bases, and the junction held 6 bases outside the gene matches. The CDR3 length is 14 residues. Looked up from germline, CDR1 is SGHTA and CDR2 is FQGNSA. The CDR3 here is CASSPTGVRTEAFF. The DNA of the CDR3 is TGTGCCAGCAGCCCGACAGGGGTTCGCACTGAAGCTTTCTTT.

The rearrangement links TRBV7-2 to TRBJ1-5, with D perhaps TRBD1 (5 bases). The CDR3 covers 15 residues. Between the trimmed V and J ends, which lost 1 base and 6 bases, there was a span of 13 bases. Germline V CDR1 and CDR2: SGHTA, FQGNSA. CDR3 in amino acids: CASSLGVGRGQPQHF. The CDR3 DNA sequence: TGTGCCAGCAGCTTAGGGGTAGGGAGGGGTCAGCCCCAGCATTTT.

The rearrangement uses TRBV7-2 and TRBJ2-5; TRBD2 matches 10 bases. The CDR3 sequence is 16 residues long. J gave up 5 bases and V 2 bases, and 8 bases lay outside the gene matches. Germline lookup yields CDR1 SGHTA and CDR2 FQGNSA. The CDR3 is CASSLQAGGLLETQYF. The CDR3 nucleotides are TGTGCCAGCAGCTTACAAGCGGGGGGGTTGCTTGAGACCCAGTACTTC.

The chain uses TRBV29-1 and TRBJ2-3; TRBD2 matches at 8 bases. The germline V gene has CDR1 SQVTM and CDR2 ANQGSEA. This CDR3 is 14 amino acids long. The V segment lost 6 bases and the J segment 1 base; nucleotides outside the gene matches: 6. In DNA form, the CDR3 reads TGCAGCGTCCGGCGGGGGGCTGGCACAGATACGCAGTATTTT. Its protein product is CSVRRGAGTDTQYF.

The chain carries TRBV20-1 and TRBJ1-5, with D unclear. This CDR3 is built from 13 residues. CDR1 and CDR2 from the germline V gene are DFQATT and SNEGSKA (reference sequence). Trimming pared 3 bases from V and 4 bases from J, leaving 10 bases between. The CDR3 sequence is CSARETGNQPQHF. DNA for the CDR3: TGCAGTGCTAGGGAGACGGGAAATCAGCCCCAGCATTTT.

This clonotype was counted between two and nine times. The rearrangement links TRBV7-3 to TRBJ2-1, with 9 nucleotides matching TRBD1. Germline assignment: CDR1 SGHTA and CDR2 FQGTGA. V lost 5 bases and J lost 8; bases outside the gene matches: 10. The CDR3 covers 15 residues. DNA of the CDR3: TGTGCCAGCAGCGCGCCGGGACAGGGAATATATGAGCAGTTCTTC. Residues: CASSAPGQGIYEQFF.

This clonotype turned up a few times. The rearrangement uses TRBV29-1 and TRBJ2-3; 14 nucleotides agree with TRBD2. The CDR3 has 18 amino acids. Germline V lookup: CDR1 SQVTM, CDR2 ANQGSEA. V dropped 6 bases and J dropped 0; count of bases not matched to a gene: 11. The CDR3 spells CSVPGGRTSGGSTDTQYF. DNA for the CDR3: TGCAGCGTCCCCGGGGGCAGGACTAGCGGGGGGAGCACAGATACGCAGTATTTT.

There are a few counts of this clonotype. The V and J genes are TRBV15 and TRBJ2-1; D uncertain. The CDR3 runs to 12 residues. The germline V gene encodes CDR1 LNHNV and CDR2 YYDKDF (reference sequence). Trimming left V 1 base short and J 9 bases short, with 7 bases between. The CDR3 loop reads CATSRARSEQFF. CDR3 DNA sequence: TGTGCCACCAGCAGAGCTAGATCTGAGCAGTTCTTC.

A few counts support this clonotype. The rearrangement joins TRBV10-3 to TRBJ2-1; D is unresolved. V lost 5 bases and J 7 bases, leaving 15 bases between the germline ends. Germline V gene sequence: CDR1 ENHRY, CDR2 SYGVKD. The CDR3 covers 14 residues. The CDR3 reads CAISLLGSDNEQFF. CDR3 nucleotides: TGTGCCATCAGTTTACTGGGGTCGGATAATGAGCAGTTCTTC.